The clone carrying this TCR beta chain was seen only once. The V and J ends lost 10 bases and 5 bases respectively, with 12 bases between them. CDR3 length: 11 amino acids. Germline V gives CDR1 MNHNY, CDR2 SVGAGI (reference sequence). These data are taken from a study of blood T cell repertoires in COVID-19. The wider study: Italy, Spain and the United States were the sources of the convalescent and acute COVID-19 samples. From T cells, B-cell-depleted T cells, or PBMCs came the material, which was cDNA or gDNA.

In the study's own analysis: Reference gene primer amplification gave estimated nucleated cell counts. TCRdb keeps only in-frame clones here, not all; method: immunoSEQ multiplex PCR. The DNA gave D and trimming, while V, J and clone size come from that table. The sample lists some 99,000 clones; more than 65% were seen once. Sample: peripheral blood. This sequence originates from an elderly woman with active or convalescent COVID-19. The genes are TRBV6-6 and TRBJ2-7; the D gene is possibly TRBD2 (6 bases). The CDR3 DNA reads as TGTGCCACCTCGTGGAGGGACGAGCAGTACTTC. Residues: CATSWRDEQYF.